The 14 T cell receptor beta chains below were found in one sample sequenced in a study of T-cell reconstitution after alpha-beta-depleted transplantation in children. Unique molecular identifiers were incorporated during preparation of the TCRbeta library. In TCRdb, the PCR reads were re-called with MiXCR into one record per CDR3 protein. The sample lists about 510,000 distinct CDR3 sequences; 10% to 12% were seen once. This material consisted of PBMCs, mostly from graft donor cells, taken 180 days after TCRalphabeta/CD19-depleted stem cell transplant. The source of these receptors is a female patient aged 2-15 years who had a stem cell transplant for aplastic anemia, so the T cells may come from the graft donor.

The chain carries TRBV5-1 and TRBJ1-1; D remains unclear. Germline CDR1 reads SGHRS; CDR2 reads YFSETQ. The CDR3 consists of 15 residues. V was cut by 1 base and J by 0 bases, with 10 bases left in between. The DNA of the CDR3 is TGCGCCAGCAGCTTGTATTGGGGAATGAACACTGAAGCTTTCTTT. This translates into CASSLYWGMNTEAFF.

This clonotype has only a few counts. The chain combines TRBV6-1 with TRBJ1-3; a possible D gene is TRBD1 (5 bases). With 10 bases removed from V and 0 bases from J, the gap between germline ends came to 10 bases. Germline V lookup: CDR1 MNHNS, CDR2 SASEGT. The CDR3 sequence is 13 residues long. The CDR3 loop reads CATSTVSGNTIYF. The CDR3 bases are TGTGCCACTTCGACAGTCTCTGGAAACACCATATATTTT.

This clonotype was recorded many times. The chain joins TRBV7-2 to TRBJ2-7; a weak D match, TRBD1 (7 bases). Germline V gene lookup returns CDR1 SGHTA and CDR2 FQGNSA. Trimming removed 5 bases at V and 4 bases at J, with 12 bases between. The length of the CDR3 is 13 residues. The CDR3 region is CASSVQGRYEQYF. CDR3 nucleotide sequence: TGTGCCAGCAGCGTACAGGGGAGGTACGAGCAGTACTTC.

The chain employs TRBV10-2 and TRBJ1-1; D perhaps matches TRBD1 (6 bases). The V gene lost 0 bases and the J gene lost 4 bases, with 12 bases spanning the gap. The CDR3 contains 15 residues. Germline lookup yields CDR1 WSHSY and CDR2 SAAADI. The CDR3: CASSESGRGSTEAFF. For the CDR3, the DNA is TGCGCCAGCAGTGAGTCTGGAAGGGGGTCCACTGAAGCTTTCTTT.

The table lists this clonotype with many counts. The chain recombines TRBV29-1 with TRBJ1-1; D uncertain. CDR3 size: 13 residues. The ends were cut back, 6 bases at V and 6 bases at J, with 17 bases in the middle. Germline V gives CDR1 SQVTM, CDR2 ANQGSEA. The CDR3 nucleotides read TGCAGCGTCGCAGGCACTTGGGTCGCTGAAGCTTTCTTT. Its translation: CSVAGTWVAEAFF.

On this clonotype: Just one base apart from a much larger clone, this may be a read error. The V call is TRBV20-1, the J call TRBJ2-1; 9 bases are a match to TRBD2. In germline, CDR1 is DFQATT, CDR2 SNEGSKA (reference sequence). J gave up 5 bases and V 1 base, and 3 bases lay outside the gene matches. This CDR3 has 14 residues. CDR3 bases: TGCAGTGCTAGAGGCGGGAGGGCCCACAATGAGCAGTTCTTC. Protein product: CSARGGRAHNEQFF.

This chain connects TRBV7-2 to TRBJ2-4, with D possibly TRBD1 on 6 matching bases. CDR1 and CDR2 from the germline V gene are SGHTA and FQGNSA. This CDR3 region has 13 residues. V lost 1 base and J 11 bases, leaving 12 bases between the germline ends. The CDR3 spells CASSLERDIFQYF. In nucleotides, the CDR3 is TGTGCCAGCAGCTTAGAAAGGGACATTTTTCAGTACTTC.

This clonotype was picked up a small number of times. This chain connects TRBV7-7 to TRBJ2-1; D is ambiguous. The CDR3 extends over 17 amino acids. Germline V gene sequence: CDR1 SSHAT, CDR2 FNYEAQ (reference sequence). V lost 5 bases and J 2 bases, leaving 19 bases between the germline ends. The CDR3 bases are TGTGCCAGCAGCCCTCTTCCCCGCACGGTTACCTACAATGAGCAGTTCTTC. This translates into CASSPLPRTVTYNEQFF.

About this clonotype itself: The germline gene is not matched at one end of the junction; a read error may be the cause. CDR3 DNA: TGTGCCAGCTGCCAAGCCGACATCTTCGGGGAGCTGTTTTTT. Its protein product is CASCQADIFGELFF. V usage is TRBV16 and J usage is TRBJ2-2; D is uncertain. Germline CDR1 is KGHSY and CDR2 is FQNENV. CDR3 length: 14 residues.

This clonotype was observed a few times. This chain connects TRBV6-2 or TRBV6-3 to TRBJ1-2, with TRBD1 matching 11 bases. CDR3 length equals 12 residues. Germline lookup yields CDR1 MNHEY and CDR2 SVGEGT. Trimming removed 6 bases from V and 6 bases from J; junction bases left unmatched: 0. Written as DNA, the CDR3 is TGTGCCAGCAGGGACAGGGGGCATGGCTACACCTTC. Its protein is CASRDRGHGYTF.

CDR3 amino acids: CASSLGQVGANRAEAFF. The DNA of the CDR3 is TGCGCCAGCAGCTTGGGACAGGTCGGGGCAAATAGGGCTGAAGCTTTCTTT. This chain connects TRBV5-1 to TRBJ1-1, with D perhaps matching TRBD1 (6 bases). The germline gives CDR1 SGHRS, CDR2 YFSETQ. V lost 0 bases and J lost 6, with 21 bases in between. The CDR3 has 17 amino acids.

CDR3 sequence: CSAGQDEQFF. CDR3 nucleotides: TGCAGTGCTGGGCAAGATGAGCAGTTCTTC. The rearrangement uses TRBV20-1 and TRBJ2-1; no firm D call. V dropped 5 bases and J dropped 8 bases, with 7 bases sitting between them. The length of the CDR3 is 10 residues. The V gene's germline CDR1 is DFQATT and CDR2 SNEGSKA (reference sequence).

This clonotype was seen a few times. The chain has TRBV28 and TRBJ2-7; no clear D. V lost 6 bases, J lost 5 bases, and 17 bases lay in between. Looked up from germline, CDR1 is MDHEN and CDR2 is SYDVKM. The CDR3 sequence is 14 residues long. In nucleotides, the CDR3 is TGTGCCAGCAGCCAAAATCTACCTCCCGACGAGCAGTACTTC. Its protein product is CASSQNLPPDEQYF.

This clonotype came up a few times. V gene TRBV2 combines with J gene TRBJ2-7; either TRBD1 or TRBD2 may supply D (5 bases each). Trimming shortened V by 8 bases and J by 6 bases, and 20 bases separated the two germline ends. The germline gives CDR1 SNHLY, CDR2 FYNNEI. CDR3 size: 14 residues. The CDR3 nucleotides read TGTGCCAGCGCCAACCGGGACCAGCCCTCCGAGCAGTACTTC. It specifies CASANRDQPSEQYF.